The sample holds a few counts of the clone carrying this TCR beta chain. What it binds is unknown. This entry belongs to a study of T-cell memory formation after mild COVID-19. Findings of the study overall: CD4+ bias marked clones expanding day 15 to 37, unlike balanced contracting clones.

MiXCR, run by TCRdb on the 5' RACE reads, gives a single entry per CDR3 protein. The table has around 250,000 distinct CDR3 sequences, 15% to 20% seen once. The CDR3 spans 15 residues. The germline CDR1 and CDR2 sequences are LGHNA and YNFKEQ. Trimming took 1 base from V and 7 from J, leaving 17 bases between them. Source material: PBMCs or a T cell subset sorted from them (not recorded which). The chain uses TRBV4-2 and TRBJ2-7, with D perhaps given as TRBD1 or TRBD2 (5 bases each). The source is a man between 18 and 29 years old who had mild COVID-19 (a few samples of this study predate the infection). Cell type and time point are not known. The CDR3 DNA sequence: TGTGCCAGCAGCCAAGCCTCCGGGGCCCTTGGGGAGCAGTACTTC. Encoded protein: CASSQASGALGEQYF.